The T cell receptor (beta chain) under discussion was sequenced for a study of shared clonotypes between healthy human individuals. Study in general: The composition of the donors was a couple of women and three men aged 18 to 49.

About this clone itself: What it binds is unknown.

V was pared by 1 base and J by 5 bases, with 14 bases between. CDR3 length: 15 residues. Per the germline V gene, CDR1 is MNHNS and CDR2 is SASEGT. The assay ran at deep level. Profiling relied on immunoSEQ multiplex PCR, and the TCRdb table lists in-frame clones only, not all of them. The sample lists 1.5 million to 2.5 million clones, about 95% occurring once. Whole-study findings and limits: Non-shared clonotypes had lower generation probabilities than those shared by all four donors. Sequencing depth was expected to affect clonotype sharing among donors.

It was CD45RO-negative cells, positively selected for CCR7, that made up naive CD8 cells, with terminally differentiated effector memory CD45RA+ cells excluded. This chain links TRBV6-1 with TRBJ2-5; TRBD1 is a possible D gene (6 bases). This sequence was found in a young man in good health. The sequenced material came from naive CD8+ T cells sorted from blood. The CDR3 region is CASSEDRGWWETQYF. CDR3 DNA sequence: TGTGCCAGCAGTGAAGATAGGGGGTGGTGGGAGACCCAGTACTTC.